The next 24 T cell receptor delta chains were all read from a single sample in a study of γδ T cells in repeated Plasmodium falciparum infection. TCRdb used CATT to re-call clones from the multiplex PCR reads. The table lists 50,000 to 65,000 delta-chain clones, around 1.7% of them singletons. Flow sorting of PBMC yielded separate Vgamma9/Vdelta2+ and Vdelta2-negative gammadelta T cell populations for bulk repertoire analysis. Source material: gamma-delta T cells from blood. Source of these receptors: a pool of human donors (malaria-infected and uninfected, not separated).

A note on this clone: One base separates it from a far larger clone, so it is likely a read error. Other DNA variants within this sample encode the same CDR3. This chain links TRDV1 with TRDJ1; perhaps TRDD3 as D (8 bases). As TCRdb names no J gene, one was assigned here on the basis of a DNA match to germline. From germline, CDR1 is TSWWSYY and CDR2 QGS. Trimming removed 5 bases from V and 3 bases from J, with 37 bases in between. The CDR3 runs to 22 residues. The chain's CDR3 is CALGSLIPSSLNWGSPPDKLIF. CDR3 nucleotides: TGTGCTCTTGGGTCTCTGATTCCTTCCTCCCTAAACTGGGGGTCCCCTCCCGATAAACTCATCTTT.

The CDR3 nucleotides are TGTGCTCTTGGGGAACAGATCAAACGGGGTGTACTGGGGGACCCGTACACCGATAAACTCATCTTT. It encodes CALGEQIKRGVLGDPYTDKLIF. The chain is built from TRDV1 and TRDJ1; 9 bases match TRDD3. The J gene is absent in TCRdb and was assigned here via DNA matching to germline. This CDR3 is built from 22 residues. V shed 1 base, J shed 0 bases, and the junction held 21 bases outside the gene matches. From germline, CDR1 is TSWWSYY and CDR2 QGS.

This clone was seen at least ten times. This probably arose from a read error, given a far larger clone one base away. In the same sample, other DNA sequences code for this CDR3. The J gene went uncalled, whereas the V gene is TRDV2; the D segment call TRDD3 is taken from the table without a DNA check. Germline values: CDR1 GEAIGNYY, CDR2 EKD. The CDR3 consists of 18 residues. The CDR3 is CACDTLGAENLYTDKLIF. The CDR3 nucleotides are TGTGCCTGTGACACGCTGGGGGCTGAGAACTTGTACACCGATAAGCTCATCTTT.

By sample share, this clone is medium-sized. Other DNA sequences from this sample encode an identical CDR3 as well. J is TRDJ1 and V is TRDV1, with 10 positions matching TRDD3. The CDR3 totals 21 residues. Germline lookup yields CDR1 TSWWSYY and CDR2 QGS. The J segment lost 0 bases and the V segment lost 2 bases, leaving 18 bases of the junction unmatched. Here the CDR3 DNA reads TGTGCTCTTGGGGAATGCCACCTAGACCGCGGGGGATACGGGTACACCGATAAACTCATCTTT. Its protein is CALGECHLDRGGYGYTDKLIF.

A remark on this clone: TCRdb's protein for this DNA is that of a much larger clone and differs from the translation at residue 8, likely a read error; the protein shown is the DNA translation. The chain uses TRDV1 and TRDJ1; D is ambiguous. V was pared by 0 bases and J by 10 bases, with 12 bases between. Germline V CDR1 and CDR2: TSWWSYY, QGS. This CDR3 contains 13 residues. CDR3 protein: CALGELWPPRLIF. Here the CDR3 DNA reads TGTGCTCTTGGGGAACTATGGCCCCCCCGACTCATCTTT.

As regards this clone: The protein in TCRdb stems from a much larger clone and differs at residue 13 from this DNA's translation, likely a read error; here the protein is translated from the DNA. The genes are TRDV3 and TRDJ1; D is possibly TRDD2 (9 bases). Germline lookup yields CDR1 TVYSNPD and CDR2 GDNSRS (reference sequence). V gave up 3 bases and J gave up 0 bases, with 32 bases separating them. The CDR3 consists of 20 residues. CDR3 sequence reads: CAFTAFLRRYWGANTDKLIF. For the CDR3, the DNA is TGTGCCTTCACCGCCTTCCTACGTCGGTACTGGGGGGCTAACACCGATAAACTCATCTTT.

About this clone: This sequence is one base from a far larger clone and is likely a read error. Other nucleotide sequences in the sample specify the same CDR3. The gene calls are TRDV1 and TRDJ1; D perhaps matches TRDD2 (6 bases). The V gene's germline CDR1 is TSWWSYY and CDR2 QGS. The V end was cut by 9 bases, the J end by 7 bases, with 21 bases between. The CDR3 covers 14 residues. This CDR3 reads CALGPFLGYGKLIF. The CDR3, as DNA: TGTGCTCTCGGTCCTTTCCTAGGGTACGGTAAACTCATCTTT.

This clone occurred many times. A read error likely explains why the TCRdb protein, taken from a much larger clone, differs from this DNA's translation at residue 21; the protein shown is translated from the DNA. This chain uses TRDV1 with TRDJ1, with TRDD3 matching 11 bases. The V gene's germline CDR1 is TSWWSYY and CDR2 QGS. The CDR3 loop spans 23 amino acids. DNA for the CDR3: TGTGCTCTTGGGGTCATCCATTTTGTTCCTTACTGGGGGATAAGGGGGTACGCCGATAAACCCATCTTT. As protein: CALGVIHFVPYWGIRGYADKPIF.

This clone was picked up a small number of times. This clone may be a read error of a much larger clone one base away. The V and J genes are TRDV1 and TRDJ1, with D possibly being TRDD3 (6 bases). TCRdb lists no J gene, so it was determined here by aligning the DNA to germline. Germline V CDR1 and CDR2: TSWWSYY, QGS. The V end was cut by 3 bases, the J end by 1 base, with 21 bases between. CDR3 length: 18 residues. For the CDR3, the DNA is TGTGCTCTTGGGGACCTCACCTACCGGCGGGGATTCACCGATAAACTCATCTTT. It specifies CALGDLTYRRGFTDKLIF.

This clone was detected many times. TCRdb lists the protein of a much larger clone for this DNA, which differs at residue 5, so this is likely a read error; the protein given here is translated from the DNA itself. This chain joins TRDV2 and TRDJ1; no firm D call. Germline V gives CDR1 GEAIGNYY, CDR2 EKD. This CDR3 region has 14 residues. V lost 3 bases and J 3 bases, leaving 13 bases between the germline ends. As DNA, the CDR3 is TGTGCCTGTGACTCCCCCTCTCTGCCCGATAAACTCATCTTT. Amino acids: CACDSPSLPDKLIF.

The chain recombines TRDV1 with TRDJ1; 10 nucleotides align to TRDD3. The J gene was not available in TCRdb and was assigned here by matching the DNA to germline segments. The CDR3 runs to 16 residues. Germline V lookup: CDR1 TSWWSYY, CDR2 QGS. Losses at the gene ends were 1 base for V and 7 bases for J; bases not matched to a gene: 9. The CDR3 nucleotides read TGTGCTCTTGGGGAACGCCCCCTGGGGGATATCTCTAAACTCATCTTT. Its protein is CALGERPLGDISKLIF.

A note on this clone: The protein that TCRdb holds for this DNA derives from a much larger clone and differs from the translated DNA at residue 10, which likely indicates a read error; the protein shown here is translated from the DNA. The chain joins TRDV3 to TRDJ1, with 13 bases matching TRDD3. Germline V gene data show CDR1 as TVYSNPD and CDR2 as GDNSRS (reference sequence). With 4 bases clipped from V and 1 base from J, the junction kept 18 bases outside the gene matches. The CDR3 sequence is 19 residues long. CDR3 protein: CACPRLGDTRVGLTDKLIF. The CDR3 DNA sequence: TGTGCCTGCCCCCGACTGGGGGATACGCGCGTGGGTCTCACCGATAAACTCATCTTT.

In this sample, this clone turned up many times. TCRdb attributes to this sequence the protein of a much larger clone, which differs from the DNA translation at residue 5; a read error is likely, and the protein displayed is translated from the DNA. V and J are TRDV2 and TRDJ3, with D hard to call. No J segment appears in TCRdb, so it was assigned here by matching the sequence to germline. This CDR3 region has 18 residues. Trimming left V 3 bases short and J 0 bases short, with 14 bases between. Germline loops: CDR1 GEAIGNYY, CDR2 EKD. CDR3 in DNA: TGTGCCTGTGACGCTGCAGGTCAGAGCTCCTGGGACACCCGACAGATGTTTTTC. Its protein product is CACDAAGQSSWDTRQMFF.

Regarding this clone: The TCRdb protein, from a much larger clone, departs from this DNA's translation at residue 18, likely by read error; the protein shown derives from the DNA. This chain joins TRDV2 and TRDJ3; unclear D gene. The J gene, not given by TCRdb, was assigned here from a germline match of the nucleotide sequence. V shed 3 bases and J shed 0 bases, with 65 bases lying between them. The CDR3 sequence is 35 residues long. CDR1 is GEAIGNYY, CDR2 EKD, per germline. In DNA form, the CDR3 reads TGTGCCTGTGACCCCCCGCGGTTGTGCCACGGCAAAGAATACACCTTGGCCAAGATTCTGTGGATTCAATCCATTAGCTCCTGGGACACCCGACAGATGTTTTTC. It specifies CACDPPRLCHGKEYTLAKILWIQSISSWDTRQMFF.

The sample holds a few counts of this clone. TCRdb's listed protein matches a much larger clone and diverges from this DNA's translation at residue 20, likely through a read error; the protein shown comes from the DNA. This chain links TRDV1 with TRDJ1, with TRDD3 identical over 11 bases. No J segment appears in TCRdb, so it was assigned here by matching the sequence to germline. The CDR3 is 25 amino acids. Germline V gene sequence: CDR1 TSWWSYY, CDR2 QGS. V shed 4 bases and J 3 bases; nucleotides not matched to a gene: 34. The CDR3 reads CALGAPRREHSYQLGDNSYADKLIF. DNA for the CDR3: TGTGCTCTTGGGGCCCCGCGTCGAGAACATTCCTACCAACTGGGGGATAACTCGTACGCCGATAAACTCATCTTT.

This clone has a single count. The chain employs TRDV1 and TRDJ1, with 8 bases fitting TRDD3. TCRdb does not report a J gene; here it was assigned by matching the DNA to germline references. V was pared by 0 bases and J by 5 bases, with 5 bases of the junction left unmatched. Germline V CDR1 and CDR2: TSWWSYY, QGS. This CDR3 has 15 amino acids. The DNA of the CDR3 is TGTGCTCTTGGGGAACTAGGGGCTGGGGGAGATAAACTCATCTTT. This translates into CALGELGAGGDKLIF.

In its sample, this clone was seen a few times. TCRdb pairs this DNA with a much larger clone's protein that differs at residue 3, likely a read error; the protein shown was translated from the DNA. V is TRDV1 and J is TRDJ1; 8 bases are shared with TRDD3. Germline-derived CDR1 and CDR2 are TSWWSYY and QGS. The CDR3 loop spans 16 amino acids. CDR3 nucleotides: TGTGCTCCTGGGGGAATTCCCGTTATTGTGGCCGATAAACTCATCTTT. It encodes CAPGGIPVIVADKLIF.

Regarding this clone: The protein held in TCRdb is that of a much larger clone and does not match this DNA's translation at residue 12, likely because of a read error; the protein shown is translated from the DNA. The chain couples TRDV1 to TRDJ1; the match to TRDD3 covers 10 bases. This CDR3 is 22 amino acids long. In germline, CDR1 is TSWWSYY, CDR2 QGS. After removal of 0 bases from V and 0 bases from J, the junction contained 19 bases not matched to a gene. This CDR3 is CALGELVTWDTRGIRDTDKLIF. The CDR3 DNA is TGTGCTCTTGGGGAACTAGTGACCTGGGACACGCGGGGGATACGCGACACCGATAAACTCATCTTT.

This clone has only a few counts. This DNA's translation differs at residue 5 from TCRdb's protein, which comes from a much larger clone; a read error is likely, and the protein shown is translated from the DNA. In DNA form, the CDR3 reads TGTGCTCTTGGGCTACCAAGCCTTCCTATGGTACTGGGGGGGTCCACGACCGATAAACTCATCTTT. Translating it yields CALGLPSLPMVLGGSTTDKLIF. The chain uses TRDV1 and TRDJ1, with D perhaps assigned TRDD2 or TRDD3 (8 bases each). Assignment of the J gene here rests on matching the DNA to germline, because TCRdb gives none. This CDR3 has 22 amino acids. Looked up from germline, CDR1 is TSWWSYY and CDR2 is QGS. Trimming removed 5 bases at V and 2 bases at J, with 36 bases between.

About this clone: The protein in TCRdb stems from a much larger clone and differs at residue 9 from this DNA's translation, likely a read error; here the protein is translated from the DNA. The chain joins TRDV1 to TRDJ1, with 10 bases matching TRDD3. TCRdb supplies no J gene; here it was assigned by aligning the nucleotide sequence to germline. V shed 3 bases and J 3 bases; nucleotides not matched to a gene: 28. The CDR3 runs to 23 residues. The germline V gene encodes CDR1 TSWWSYY and CDR2 QGS. The CDR3 bases are TGTGCTCTTGGGGAGCCCAATCTCCGGGGGATACGCCCGGGCTTAAGTAGGTCCGATAAACTCATCTTT. It is translated as CALGEPNLRGIRPGLSRSDKLIF.

A word on this clone: With only one base between it and a far larger clone, this is likely a read error. The CDR3: CALGERSYGSSRHTDKLIF. The CDR3, as DNA: TGTGCCCTTGGGGAACGCTCCTACGGGAGTTCCCGACACACCGATAAACTCATCTTT. The chain is built from TRDV1 and TRDJ1; D possibly corresponds to TRDD2 (6 bases). Assignment of the J gene here rests on matching the DNA to germline, because TCRdb gives none. The length of the CDR3 is 19 residues. Germline CDR1 and CDR2: TSWWSYY and QGS.

This clone was recorded many times. Translating this DNA gives a protein that differs at residue 12 from the TCRdb one, which belongs to a much larger clone; a read error is likely, and the protein shown is this translation. The chain has TRDV1 and TRDJ1; the D is unclear. The CDR3 runs 17 residues. From germline, CDR1 is TSWWSYY and CDR2 QGS. V lost 3 bases to trimming and J lost 4 bases, with 21 bases between them. The CDR3 region is CALGDTFQGGYSDKLIF. The CDR3 DNA reads TGTGCTCTTGGGGATACATTCCAGGGAGGGTACAGCGATAAACTCATCTTT.

This clone was detected only a few times. The protein held in TCRdb is that of a much larger clone and does not match this DNA's translation at residue 20, likely because of a read error; the protein shown is translated from the DNA. J is TRDJ1 and V is TRDV1; TRDD3 is a possible D gene (6 bases). This CDR3 spans 21 amino acids. Germline-derived CDR1 and CDR2 are TSWWSYY and QGS. CDR3 protein: CALGERERLHSNGGELPGLTF. The CDR3 nucleotides are TGTGCTCTTGGGGAACGAGAGCGCCTACATTCGAACGGGGGGGAACTGCCCGGACTCACCTTT.

This clone was counted only a few times. Being one base from a much bigger clone, this may be a read error. This chain joins TRDV1 and TRDJ1, with 8 nucleotides matching TRDD3. The J gene is not listed in TCRdb, so it was assigned here from a DNA match to germline. This CDR3 is built from 25 residues. From germline, CDR1 is TSWWSYY and CDR2 QGS. The junction had 31 bases not matched to a gene; V was cut back by 1 base and J by 0 bases. In DNA, the CDR3 is TGTGCTCTTGGGGAACCAACCCTCCTGGGGGAGCTACCCGGGTACTGGGGGCCTTACACCGATAAACTCATCTTT. Amino acids: CALGEPTLLGELPGYWGPYTDKLIF.